This entry lists 20 T cell receptor beta chains sequenced from one sample in a study of cytomegalovirus exposure and HLA in healthy donors. The PCR employed 60 Vbeta primers together with 13 Jbeta primers. Repertoires were generated with immunoSEQ multiplex PCR, while TCRdb's copy carries only in-frame clones and drops some. The sample yields 140,000 to 150,000 clones, roughly 80% seen once. The sequenced sample consisted of PBMCs. Receptors originate from a woman between 40 and 55 years old in good health and CMV-seropositive.

DNA for the CDR3: TGTGCCTCCCAGGGAAGACCCACTGAAGCTTTCTTT. As protein: CASQGRPTEAFF. The chain uses TRBV30 and TRBJ1-1; D may be TRBD1 (5 bases). Germline V lookup: CDR1 GTSNPN, CDR2 SVGIG (reference sequence). The V end was cut by 7 bases, the J end by 4 bases, with 13 bases between. The CDR3 totals 12 residues.

Of note for this clone: A junction end diverges from the germline sequence, so it may reflect a read error. V gene TRBV9 combines with J gene TRBJ2-1; TRBD2 is a possible D gene (6 bases). Per germline, CDR1 SGDLS and CDR2 YYNGEE. The CDR3 runs 15 residues. The CDR3 nucleotides are TGTGCCAGCACCGTAGGGGACTGGTCTTCGGATGAGCAGTTCTTC. This gives the protein CASTVGDWSSDEQFF.

V gene TRBV6-1 combines with J gene TRBJ1-2; D ambiguous. The CDR3 extends over 13 amino acids. Germline V gene data show CDR1 as MNHNS and CDR2 as SASEGT. The ends were cut back, 1 base at V and 5 bases at J, with 8 bases in the middle. The CDR3 nucleotides are TGTGCCAGCAGTGAAGGCGGGAAGTATGGCTACACCTTC. Residues: CASSEGGKYGYTF.

V gene TRBV9 combines with J gene TRBJ2-2; D is uncertain. CDR1 SGDLS and CDR2 YYNGEE come from the germline V gene. The V gene lost 3 bases and the J gene lost 1 base, with 7 bases spanning the gap. The CDR3 is 14 amino acids. The CDR3 protein is CASSARLNTGELFF. In DNA, the CDR3 is TGTGCCAGCAGCGCTAGACTGAACACCGGGGAGCTGTTTTTT.

A few counts support this clone. V usage is TRBV10-3 and J usage is TRBJ1-2; 8 nucleotides line up with TRBD1. From germline, CDR1 is ENHRY and CDR2 SYGVKD. Trimming took 5 bases from V and 2 from J; bases not matched to a gene: 7. This CDR3 has 15 residues. The CDR3 DNA reads as TGTGCCATCAGTCCCGGCCCAGGGGGCAACTATGGCTACACCTTC. Translated, it gives CAISPGPGGNYGYTF.

The chain is built from TRBV2 and TRBJ1-4; the match to TRBD1 covers 7 bases. After removal of 6 bases from V and 8 bases from J, the junction contained 9 bases not matched to a gene. The CDR3 spans 14 residues. The germline V gene encodes CDR1 SNHLY and CDR2 FYNNEI. CDR3 bases: TGTGCCAGCAGAGTCGGGACAGTGGGCGAAAAACTGTTTTTT. Translating gives CASRVGTVGEKLFF.

The rearrangement joins TRBV2 to TRBJ2-7, with D maybe TRBD2 (6 bases). The CDR3 runs 12 residues. CDR1 is SNHLY, CDR2 FYNNEI, per germline. With 5 bases removed from V and 6 bases from J, the gap between germline ends came to 11 bases. The CDR3 nucleotides are TGTGCCAGCAGTCCACTAGCATCCGAGCAGTACTTC. Encoded protein: CASSPLASEQYF.

This clone was seen only once. The chain is built from TRBV9 and TRBJ2-2; D unresolved. Trimming shortened V by 10 bases and J by 0 bases, and 4 bases separated the two germline ends. The CDR3 runs 11 residues. Germline lookup yields CDR1 SGDLS and CDR2 YYNGEE. CDR3 in DNA: TGTGCCTCAGCGAACACCGGGGAGCTGTTTTTT. It encodes CASANTGELFF.

This clone has a handful of counts. Within the sample, other DNA sequences also encode this same CDR3. J is TRBJ1-1 and V is TRBV6-6; D is unresolved. This CDR3 is built from 13 residues. The V gene's germline CDR1 is MNHNY and CDR2 SVGAGI (reference sequence). Trimming took 0 bases from V and 1 from J, leaving 3 bases between them. CDR3 sequence (DNA): TGTGCCAGCAGTTACTCCAAGAACACTGAAGCTTTCTTT. It specifies CASSYSKNTEAFF.

This chain joins TRBV5-1 and TRBJ1-1; D might be TRBD1 (6 bases). The V and J ends lost 4 bases and 5 bases respectively, with 15 bases between them. The CDR3 is made up of 14 amino acids. Germline CDR1 reads SGHRS; CDR2 reads YFSETQ. The CDR3: CASSATGFLTEAFF. The CDR3 DNA reads TGCGCCAGCAGCGCTACAGGGTTTTTGACTGAAGCTTTCTTT.

The chain recombines TRBV5-5 with TRBJ1-1, with 7 bases that match TRBD1. Germline V CDR1 and CDR2: SGHKS, YYEKEE (reference sequence). The CDR3 runs 17 residues. V shed 2 bases, J shed 5 bases, and the junction held 15 bases outside the gene matches. The CDR3: CASSFHGGTGVRTEAFF. CDR3 sequence (DNA): TGTGCCAGCAGCTTCCACGGGGGTACAGGGGTGCGAACTGAAGCTTTCTTT.

The chain uses TRBV25-1 and TRBJ1-6; D is uncertain. Germline CDR1 is MGHDK and CDR2 is SYGVNS. With 8 bases removed from V and 6 bases from J, the gap between germline ends came to 11 bases. The CDR3 spans 13 residues. The CDR3 sequence is CASVLGPNSPLHF. CDR3 sequence (DNA): TGTGCCAGCGTCCTTGGGCCTAATTCACCCCTCCACTTT.

The chain links TRBV5-4 to TRBJ2-2; D is unresolved. V was trimmed by 4 bases and J by 1 base, leaving 5 bases between them. CDR3 length: 13 amino acids. Germline V gene data show CDR1 as SGHNT and CDR2 as YYREEE (reference sequence). CDR3 DNA sequence: TGTGCCAGCAGCCCGGGGAACACCGGGGAGCTGTTTTTT. This codes for CASSPGNTGELFF. Variable domain in full (rest from reference TRBV5-4 and TRBJ2-2): ETGVTQSPTHLIKTRGQQVTLRCSSQSGHNTVSWYQQALGQGPQFIFQYYREEENGRGNFPPRFSGLQFPNYSSELNVNALELDDSALYLCASSPGNTGELFFGEGSRLTVL.

V usage is TRBV2 and J usage is TRBJ2-1; TRBD2 is a possible D gene (6 bases). The CDR3 extends over 13 amino acids. Trimming pared 6 bases from V and 7 bases from J, leaving 13 bases between. Germline V gene sequence: CDR1 SNHLY, CDR2 FYNNEI. CDR3: CASSPLLANEQFF. The DNA of the CDR3 is TGTGCCAGCAGCCCACTTCTAGCGAATGAGCAGTTCTTC.

This clone was found once. The CDR3 DNA reads as TGTGCCAGCAGCCGACAACCAAAAACTAGCGGGGGGGCAGATACGCAGTATTTT. Encoded protein: CASSRQPKTSGGADTQYF. The rearrangement links TRBV4-2 to TRBJ2-3; 13 positions agree with TRBD2. J gave up 4 bases and V 4 bases, and 11 bases lay outside the gene matches. This CDR3 has 18 amino acids. Germline CDR1 LGHNA, CDR2 YNFKEQ.

The V call is TRBV2, the J call TRBJ1-6; no clear D gene. The CDR3 covers 14 residues. Looked up from germline, CDR1 is SNHLY and CDR2 is FYNNEI. Trimming took 3 bases from V and 6 from J, leaving 9 bases between them. The CDR3 here is CASSDRGINSPLHF. The CDR3 DNA reads TGTGCCAGCAGTGACCGGGGAATTAATTCACCCCTCCACTTT.

This chain joins TRBV5-6 and TRBJ2-7; no definite D call. Germline CDR1 and CDR2: SGHDT and YYEEEE. Trimming left V 0 bases short and J 3 bases short, with 10 bases between. The CDR3 has 14 residues. This CDR3 is CASSLDGLGYEQYF. The CDR3 region has the DNA TGTGCCAGCAGCTTGGATGGGCTTGGCTACGAGCAGTACTTC.

The sample holds a few counts of this clone. The chain employs TRBV5-6 and TRBJ2-7; 8 bases map to TRBD2. CDR1 SGHDT and CDR2 YYEEEE come from the germline V gene. J was trimmed by 7 bases and V by 3 bases; bases with no gene match: 6. The CDR3 runs 13 residues. CDR3 amino acids: CASSSGGVGEQYF. CDR3 DNA: TGTGCCAGCAGCTCGGGGGGGGTGGGTGAGCAGTACTTC.

The chain is built from TRBV13 and TRBJ2-1; 10 positions agree with TRBD2. Per germline, CDR1 PRHDT and CDR2 FYEKMQ (reference sequence). V shed 3 bases and J 2 bases; nucleotides not matched to a gene: 1. The CDR3 covers 15 residues. CDR3 residues: CASSFSGGAYNEQFF. The DNA of the CDR3 is TGTGCCAGCAGCTTCAGCGGGGGGGCCTACAATGAGCAGTTCTTC.

Of note for this clone: Its ends do not fully match the called genes, so a read error is possible. V gene TRBV6-6 combines with J gene TRBJ1-2; D unresolved. Germline-derived CDR1 and CDR2 are MNHNY and SVGAGI (reference sequence). The CDR3 is 12 residues long. CDR3 protein: CASSDSTLHKPF. Here the CDR3 DNA reads TGTGCCAGCAGCGACTCCACTCTACATAAACCCTTC.